This T cell receptor (beta chain) was retrieved from a study of shared clonotypes between healthy human individuals. Clones were read by immunoSEQ multiplex PCR, and TCRdb kept only the in-frame ones, dropping some. There are about 800,000 clones in the sample; 90% to 97% occur only once, and around 0.25% lies in the top ten. This CDR3 is built from 14 residues. The J segment lost 8 bases and the V segment lost 5 bases, leaving 10 bases of the junction unmatched. In germline, CDR1 is SGHNT, CDR2 YENEEA. Naive CD8 cells lacked CD45RO and underwent positive selection for CCR7, leaving out terminally differentiated effector memory CD45RA+ cells. This clone was observed once.

This sequence joins TRBV11-3 and TRBJ2-3, with 7 bases that match TRBD2. The clonotype originates from a man aged 25-45 years in good health. The sequencing input was naive CD8+ T cells sorted from blood. The DNA for the CDR3 is TGTGCCAGCAGCACGACAGACGGGGAGGGTACGCAGTATTTT. Its translation: CASSTTDGEGTQYF.